The present T cell receptor beta chain was sequenced within a study of blood T cell repertoires in COVID-19. The wider study: T cells, B-cell-depleted T cells, or PBMCs provided the cDNA or gDNA that served as material.

CDR3 size: 14 residues. Germline CDR1 reads SGHTA; CDR2 reads FQGNSA. Trimming removed 7 bases from V and 4 bases from J, with 17 bases in between. Per the original methods: How many nucleated cells were present was estimated from reference gene primer amplification. Clones were sequenced by immunoSEQ multiplex PCR, and TCRdb holds only the in-frame ones, with some missing. The DNA gave D and trimming, while V, J and clone size come from that table. The repertoire has 180,000 or so clones, more than 75% of them found once; the top ten carry approximately 3.5%. The clonotype was recovered from a man aged 65 to 85 with acute or convalescent COVID-19. This sequence joins TRBV7-2 and TRBJ2-7, with D possibly being TRBD1 (5 bases). The sequencing sample was made of peripheral blood. In nucleotides, the CDR3 is TGTGCCAGCACTTGGGGCTCGGACGGGTACGAGCAGTACTTC. Protein sequence: CASTWGSDGYEQYF.